A selection of T cell receptor beta chains follows, all from one sample in a study of graft-versus-host responses after intestinal transplantation. Sequencing used immunoSEQ multiplex PCR; TCRdb keeps in-frame clones, though not all of them. The table includes 60,000 to 80,000 clones, 90% detected once. Their antigen targets remain unknown. This specimen consisted of unstimulated CD8+ T cells sorted from spleen or lymph node cells, obtained before intestinal transplant. These receptors were collected from a human donor who received an intestinal transplant. Both conserved end residues are part of each CDR3. The order of the fields is D gene, J gene, clone size, V gene, CDR3 protein, CDR3 DNA. The D gene is left open where the match is weak. Where a row states a size, it is once, few, many or the class of an expanded clone; other rows omit it.

>.|TRBJ1-6|.|TRBV10-3
CAISENFSRNSPLHF
TGTGCCATCAGTGAGAACTTCTCGAGGAACTCACCCCTCCACTTT
>TRBD1|TRBJ1-2|.|TRBV5-6
CASSWGGQGLDYGYTF
TGTGCCAGCAGCTGGGGGGGACAGGGGTTGGACTATGGCTACACCTTC
>.|TRBJ1-4|few|TRBV10-2
CASSGQTNEKLFF
TGCGCCAGCAGTGGGCAGACTAATGAAAAACTGTTTTTT
>.|TRBJ1-1|.|TRBV6-5
CASSPGVNTEAFF
TGTGCCAGCAGTCCCGGGGTAAACACTGAAGCTTTCTTT
>TRBD1|TRBJ2-1|.|TRBV7-6
CASSQGVGQGSPYNEQFF
TGTGCCAGCAGCCAAGGGGTTGGACAGGGTTCCCCCTACAATGAGCAGTTCTTC
>TRBD2|TRBJ2-7|.|TRBV11-2
CASSYTSGGHYEQYF
TGTGCCAGCAGCTACACTAGCGGGGGTCACTACGAGCAGTACTTC
>TRBD1|TRBJ1-2|.|TRBV5-4
CASSGYRDREDGYTF
TGTGCCAGCAGCGGTTACCGGGACAGGGAAGATGGCTACACCTTC
>.|TRBJ2-1|.|TRBV11-3
CASSFRGGDYNEQFF
TGTGCCAGCAGCTTTAGGGGGGGCGACTACAATGAGCAGTTCTTC
>TRBD1|TRBJ2-5|.|TRBV9
CASSSSGTVREETQYF
TGTGCCAGCAGCTCCTCCGGGACAGTGCGTGAAGAGACCCAGTACTTC
>.|TRBJ2-5|few|TRBV4-1
CASSLDWSRVETQYF
TGCGCCAGCAGCCTAGATTGGTCCAGGGTCGAGACCCAGTACTTC
>TRBD1|TRBJ1-1|.|TRBV5-1
CASSSRDRGGDTEAFF
TGCGCCAGCAGCAGCCGGGACAGGGGTGGGGACACTGAAGCTTTCTTT
>.|TRBJ1-1|.|TRBV11-2
CASRGTEAFF
TGTGCCAGTCGGGGCACTGAAGCTTTCTTT
>.|TRBJ1-1|.|TRBV25-1
CASSGPVFTEAFF
TGTGCCAGCAGTGGTCCGGTCTTCACTGAAGCTTTCTTT
>TRBD2|TRBJ2-3|.|TRBV15
CATETSGSETQYF
TGTGCCACGGAGACTAGCGGTTCAGAGACGCAGTATTTT
>.|TRBJ1-4|.|TRBV9
CASSAGLATNEKLFF
TGTGCCAGCAGCGCTGGGCTGGCGACTAATGAAAAACTGTTTTTT
>TRBD1|TRBJ1-2|.|TRBV19
CASSARGDRQNYGYTF
TGTGCCAGTAGTGCGCGGGGGGACAGACAAAACTATGGCTACACCTTC
>TRBD2|TRBJ2-1|.|TRBV9
CASSVAGGHDEQFF
TGTGCCAGCAGCGTAGCGGGGGGGCATGATGAGCAGTTCTTC
>TRBD1|TRBJ1-6|.|TRBV27
CASSSYRGSPLHF
TGTGCCAGCAGTTCCTACAGGGGCTCACCCCTCCACTTT
>.|TRBJ1-2|.|TRBV19
CASSIDRWRGYGYTF
TGTGCCAGTAGTATAGACCGCTGGCGGGGCTATGGCTACACCTTC
>.|TRBJ2-6|.|TRBV4-1
CASSQSGLVGSGANVLTF
TGCGCCAGCAGCCAAAGCGGGCTGGTTGGCTCTGGGGCCAACGTCCTGACTTTC
>TRBD1|TRBJ1-2|.|TRBV5-4
CASSTNPTGPYGYTF
TGTGCCAGCAGCACCAACCCGACAGGGCCTTATGGCTACACCTTC
>TRBD1|TRBJ2-7|.|TRBV9
CASSPRTGLDLLDEQYF
TGTGCCAGCAGCCCCCGGACAGGGCTAGACCTCCTGGACGAGCAGTACTTC
>.|TRBJ2-7|.|TRBV2
CASTGGSEQYF
TGTGCCAGCACGGGGGGCAGCGAGCAGTACTTC
>TRBD2|TRBJ2-7|.|TRBV9
CASSVVPSGGVGEQYF
TGTGCCAGCAGCGTAGTGCCAAGCGGGGGGGTAGGCGAGCAGTACTTC
>.|TRBJ2-7|.|TRBV13
CASSLKGVLYEQYF
TGTGCCAGCAGCTTAAAGGGGGTTCTTTACGAGCAGTACTTC
>TRBD1|TRBJ2-1|.|TRBV29-1
CSVGGQGAYEQFF
TGCAGCGTTGGGGGACAGGGTGCGTATGAGCAGTTCTTC
>TRBD1|TRBJ2-1|once|TRBV5-6
CASRLQSGQGYNEQFF
TGTGCCAGCAGACTTCAATCGGGACAGGGCTACAATGAGCAGTTCTTC